This T cell receptor (beta chain) was documented in a study of cytomegalovirus exposure and HLA in healthy donors. Study-level findings and limits: Fewer than 200 TCR beta chains were listed as cytomegalovirus-associated. Through in vitro validation, three CMV-associated chains were shown to be specific for CMV antigens. Differences between HLA loci emerged in a later analysis of TCR association rates, with DRB1 most and HLA-C fewest.

CDR3 length: 14 amino acids. Deletions cut 4 bases from V and 3 bases from J, with 13 bases between. Germline values: CDR1 MDHEN, CDR2 SYDVKM. In the case of this clone: The target antigen is unknown.

Primers included in the PCR were 60 Vbeta and 13 Jbeta primers. Assay: immunoSEQ multiplex PCR; the TCRdb copy retains only in-frame clones and omits some. The table includes a few hundred thousand clones, about 80% detected once. The sequenced sample consisted of PBMCs. This TCR was sampled from a middle-aged man in good health and CMV-seronegative. The chain carries TRBV28 and TRBJ2-7, with a tentative D call TRBD2 (6 bases). Written as DNA, the CDR3 is TGTGCCAGCAGTTCCCGGGACTTGTACTACGAGCAGTACTTC. Translating it yields CASSSRDLYYEQYF.